This passage covers 13 T cell receptor beta chains from one sample sequenced in a study of human versus mouse CDR3 diversity and MHC coevolution. Produced via immunoSEQ multiplex PCR; TCRdb's table is partial and in-frame only. The data show some 60,000 clones, around 94% seen once. The sequenced sample consisted of naive CD4+ T cells from blood. Subset in this sample: CD45RO-negative CD62L-positive naive CD4 T cells. Receptors were obtained from a person in their sixties or seventies in good health.

The V call is TRBV28, the J call TRBJ2-7; no reliable D call. This CDR3 has 13 amino acids. CDR1 MDHEN and CDR2 SYDVKM come from the germline V gene. V lost 11 bases, J lost 0 bases, and 14 bases lay in between. The chain's CDR3 is CAVADNNSYEQYF. DNA of the CDR3: TGTGCCGTCGCCGACAACAACTCCTACGAGCAGTACTTC.

V is TRBV27 and J is TRBJ1-4; 11 bases line up with TRBD1. The junction had 6 bases not matched to a gene; V was cut back by 5 bases and J by 10 bases. This CDR3 comprises 14 residues. In germline, CDR1 is MNHEY, CDR2 SMNVEV (reference sequence). The CDR3 DNA reads as TGTGCCAGCAGTCCGGGACAGGGGGGTAGAAAACTGTTTTTT. It yields the protein CASSPGQGGRKLFF.

The chain recombines TRBV7-9 with TRBJ1-1; 8 positions agree with TRBD1. The CDR3 totals 14 residues. V trimming: 0 bases; J trimming: 6 bases; junction bases outside the gene matches: 3. Germline assignment: CDR1 SEHNR and CDR2 FQNEAQ (reference sequence). CDR3 DNA: TGTGCCAGCAGCTTAGCCAACAGGGGGGCTGAAGCTTTCTTT. It specifies CASSLANRGAEAFF.

V is TRBV15 and J is TRBJ2-7; 10 bases fit TRBD2. This CDR3 has 18 residues. From germline, CDR1 is LNHNV and CDR2 YYDKDF (reference sequence). V lost 2 bases to trimming and J lost 0 bases; unmatched junction nucleotides: 10. CDR3 nucleotides: TGTGCCACCAGCAGATCTAGCGGGAGATTTCCGAGCTCCTACGAGCAGTACTTC. Residues: CATSRSSGRFPSSYEQYF. The entire variable domain, with the rest obtained from reference TRBV15 and TRBJ2-7, is as follows: DAMVIQNPRYQVTQFGKPVTLSCSQTLNHNVMYWYQQKSSQAPKLLFHYYDKDFNNEADTPDNFQSRRPNTSFCFLDIRSPGLGDTAMYLCATSRSSGRFPSSYEQYFGPGTRLTVT.

The chain has TRBV5-1 and TRBJ2-5; weak D call: TRBD2 (5 bases). The CDR3 contains 14 residues. Germline CDR1 reads SGHRS; CDR2 reads YFSETQ. Between the trimmed V and J ends, which lost 4 bases and 5 bases, there was a span of 15 bases. The DNA of the CDR3 is TGCGCCAGCAGCCTGGCGGGTGACGGGGAGACCCAGTACTTC. It specifies CASSLAGDGETQYF.

The chain is built from TRBV7-9 and TRBJ2-1; D may be TRBD1 (5 bases). The germline V gene has CDR1 SEHNR and CDR2 FQNEAQ (reference sequence). The CDR3 is made up of 15 amino acids. V lost 1 base to trimming and J lost 2 bases, with 9 bases between them. The CDR3 loop reads CASSLGQQTYNEQFF. As DNA, the CDR3 is TGTGCCAGCAGCTTAGGACAGCAAACCTACAATGAGCAGTTCTTC.

The chain carries TRBV5-1 and TRBJ2-3; weak D call: TRBD2 (5 bases). Germline CDR1 reads SGHRS; CDR2 reads YFSETQ. The CDR3 has 14 residues. V was clipped by 9 bases and J by 3 bases, with 17 bases between them. The CDR3 DNA reads as TGCGCCACCCACGCCGGGATCGGGACAGATACGCAGTATTTT. Translating it yields CATHAGIGTDTQYF.

The chain employs TRBV9 and TRBJ1-2, with D perhaps matching TRBD1 (5 bases). Germline lookup yields CDR1 SGDLS and CDR2 YYNGEE. The CDR3 sequence is 15 residues long. The V end lost 0 bases, the J end lost 5 bases, and 14 bases lay between the germline ends. The DNA for the CDR3 is TGTGCCAGCAGCGTAGGTTCTTTTGGGGGGTATGGCTACACCTTC. Translation: CASSVGSFGGYGYTF.

The chain uses TRBV5-4 and TRBJ2-7; TRBD1 matches 7 bases. Germline V gene data show CDR1 as SGHNT and CDR2 as YYREEE (reference sequence). The V and J ends lost 1 base and 2 bases, in that order; junction bases with no gene match: 9. CDR3 length: 16 amino acids. The CDR3 bases are TGTGCCAGCAGCTTGTCTCCCGACAGGGCCGCCTACGAGCAGTACTTC. Encoded protein: CASSLSPDRAAYEQYF.

Notes on this clone: Germline and junction disagree at one end, which may indicate a read error. This chain joins TRBV4-1 and TRBJ2-1; D not resolved. The CDR3 extends over 18 amino acids. Germline V lookup: CDR1 MGHRA, CDR2 YSYEKL. The CDR3 sequence: CASTQDGSLSSSYNEQFF. CDR3 in DNA: TGCGCCAGCACCCAAGACGGTAGCCTCTCTAGCTCCTACAATGAGCAGTTCTTC.

This chain joins TRBV18 and TRBJ1-1, with TRBD1 matching over 7 bases. The length of the CDR3 is 15 residues. CDR1 KGHSH and CDR2 LQKENI come from the germline V gene. The trim removed 0 bases at V and 5 bases at J, leaving 6 bases unmatched. CDR3 region: CASSPPEGAVTEAFF. In nucleotides, the CDR3 is TGTGCCAGCTCACCACCTGAGGGGGCGGTGACTGAAGCTTTCTTT.

This clone was seen a few times. The V gene is TRBV19, the J gene TRBJ1-5; 10 nucleotides line up with TRBD1. The CDR3 sequence is 16 residues long. CDR1 is LNHDA and CDR2 is SQIVND in the germline V gene (reference sequence). Unmatched junction bases numbered 4, after V lost 1 base and J lost 4 bases. CDR3 DNA: TGTGCCAGTAGTATAGCCGGGACAGGGGTTAATCAGCCCCAGCATTTT. It translates to CASSIAGTGVNQPQHF. The whole variable domain, remainder taken from reference TRBV19 and TRBJ1-5, is DGGITQSPKYLFRKEGQNVTLSCEQNLNHDAMYWYRQDPGQGLRLIYYSQIVNDFQKGDIAEGYSVSREKKESFPLTVTSAQKNPTAFYLCASSIAGTGVNQPQHFGDGTRLSIL.

This clone was picked up a small number of times. This chain joins TRBV6-6 and TRBJ1-3; 8 nucleotides agree with TRBD1. Germline-derived CDR1 and CDR2 are MNHNY and SVGAGI (reference sequence). The V gene end was trimmed by 6 bases and the J gene end by 4 bases; junction bases not matched to a gene: 11. CDR3 length: 16 amino acids. The CDR3 reads CASSSMTGVYGNTIYF. The CDR3 nucleotides are TGTGCCAGCAGCTCTATGACAGGGGTGTACGGAAACACCATATATTTT.